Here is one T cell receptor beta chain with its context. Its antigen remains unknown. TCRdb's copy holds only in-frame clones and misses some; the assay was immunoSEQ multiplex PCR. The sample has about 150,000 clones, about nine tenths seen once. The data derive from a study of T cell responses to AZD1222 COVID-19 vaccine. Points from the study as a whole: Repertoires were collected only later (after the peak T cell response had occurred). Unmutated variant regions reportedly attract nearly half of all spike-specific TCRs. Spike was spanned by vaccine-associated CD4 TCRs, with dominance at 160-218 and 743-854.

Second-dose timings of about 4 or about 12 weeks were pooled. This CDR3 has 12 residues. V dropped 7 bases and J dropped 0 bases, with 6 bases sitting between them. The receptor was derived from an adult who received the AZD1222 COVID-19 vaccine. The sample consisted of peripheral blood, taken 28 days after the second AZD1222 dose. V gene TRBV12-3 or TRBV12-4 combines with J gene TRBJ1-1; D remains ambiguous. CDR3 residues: CASIRVNTEAFF. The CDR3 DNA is TGTGCCAGCATCCGAGTGAACACTGAAGCTTTCTTT.